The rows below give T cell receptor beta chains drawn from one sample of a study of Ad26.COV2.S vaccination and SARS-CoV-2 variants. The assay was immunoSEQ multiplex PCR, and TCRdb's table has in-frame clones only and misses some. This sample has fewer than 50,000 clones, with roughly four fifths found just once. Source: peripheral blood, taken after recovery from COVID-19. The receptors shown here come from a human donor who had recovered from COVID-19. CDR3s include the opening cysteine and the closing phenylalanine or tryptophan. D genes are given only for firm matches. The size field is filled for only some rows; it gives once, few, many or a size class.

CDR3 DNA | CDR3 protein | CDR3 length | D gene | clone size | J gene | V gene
TGTGCCAGCAGTGAAGCTATGGGGTACCCTGGAAACACCATATATTTT | CASSEAMGYPGNTIYF | 16 | NA | once | TRBJ1-3 | TRBV2
TGTGCCAGCAGCTGGGGGACAGGGTTTATCGGGGAGCTGTTTTTT | CASSWGTGFIGELFF | 15 | TRBD1 | NA | TRBJ2-2 | TRBV5-6
TGTGCCAGCTCACCACCGGGGACAGCGAACACTGAAGCTTTCTTT | CASSPPGTANTEAFF | 15 | TRBD1 | NA | TRBJ1-1 | TRBV18
TGTGCCAGCAGTGGTGACGAGACTAGCGGGAGAAATGAGCAGTTCTTC | CASSGDETSGRNEQFF | 16 | TRBD2 | NA | TRBJ2-1 | TRBV2
TGTGCCAGCTCACCGGGCCCTACCGGGGAGCTGTTTTTT | CASSPGPTGELFF | 13 | NA | NA | TRBJ2-2 | TRBV18
TGCGCCAGCAGCTTTAGCGGGGGGGCGGATACGCAGTATTTT | CASSFSGGADTQYF | 14 | TRBD2 | NA | TRBJ2-3 | TRBV5-1
TGTGCCAGCAGCTTCGAAGCCCAAGAGACCCAGTACTTC | CASSFEAQETQYF | 13 | NA | NA | TRBJ2-5 | TRBV5-4
TGTGCCAGCAGCCTCGGAGATGAGCAGTTCTTC | CASSLGDEQFF | 11 | NA | NA | TRBJ2-1 | TRBV12-3/TRBV12-4
TGTGCCAGCAGCCAAGGGAGTCGCTCTGGAAACACCATATATTTT | CASSQGSRSGNTIYF | 15 | NA | few | TRBJ1-3 | TRBV3-1/TRBV3-2
TGTGCCAGCAGTTCGGGACAGGGAATAGGACTGTTTTTT | CASSSGQGIGLFF | 13 | TRBD1 | NA | TRBJ1-4 | TRBV6-6
TGTGCCAGCTCTTTAGAACCGGGACAAGGAAACACCATATATTTT | CASSLEPGQGNTIYF | 15 | NA | few | TRBJ1-3 | TRBV18
TGTGCCAGCAGTGAGGGAGAGACCGGGGAGCTGTTTTTT | CASSEGETGELFF | 13 | NA | NA | TRBJ2-2 | TRBV25-1
TGTGCCAGCAGCTTCATTCCGACAGGGGGGAACGGTGAAGCTTTCTTT | CASSFIPTGGNGEAFF | 16 | TRBD1 | NA | TRBJ1-1 | TRBV7-6
TGTGCCAGCAGCTTACGTTTTGACGGGAACTACAATGAGCAGTTCTTC | CASSLRFDGNYNEQFF | 16 | NA | NA | TRBJ2-1 | TRBV7-2
TGTGCCACCAGCCGAAATGTGGGAAAACCCTACAATGAGCAGTTCTTC | CATSRNVGKPYNEQFF | 16 | NA | NA | TRBJ2-1 | TRBV15
TGTGCCAGCAGACATAGTAAGCGGCCCTACGAGCAGTACTTC | CASRHSKRPYEQYF | 14 | NA | NA | TRBJ2-7 | TRBV2
TGTGCCAGTAGTATAGAACTAGCGCAGAGCTCCTACAATGAGCAGTTCTTC | CASSIELAQSSYNEQFF | 17 | TRBD2 | NA | TRBJ2-1 | TRBV19
TGTGCCAGCAGCCACCACACCCAGACTGATGGCTACACCTTC | CASSHHTQTDGYTF | 14 | NA | few | TRBJ1-2 | TRBV3-1/TRBV3-2
TGTGCCACCAGTGATTCTGGACAGGGAAGAGATACGCAGTATTTT | CATSDSGQGRDTQYF | 15 | TRBD1 | NA | TRBJ2-3 | TRBV24-1
TGTGCCAGCAGCTTAGACGGTCTCTTGGGAGATACGCAGTATTTT | CASSLDGLLGDTQYF | 15 | NA | NA | TRBJ2-3 | TRBV11-2
TGTGCCACCAGTGAGCCCCTAGCGGGGGATTACAATGAGCAGTTCTTC | CATSEPLAGDYNEQFF | 16 | TRBD2 | NA | TRBJ2-1 | TRBV24-1
TGTGCCACCAGTGATATGGCGGCCTCCTACAATGAGCAGTTCTTC | CATSDMAASYNEQFF | 15 | NA | NA | TRBJ2-1 | TRBV24-1
TGCGCCAGCAGCTTGGAGCCGGGACGGGATGAAAAACTGTTTTTT | CASSLEPGRDEKLFF | 15 | NA | NA | TRBJ1-4 | TRBV5-1
TGTGCCAGCAGCCGGAGTGGGACAGACAATGAGCAGTTCTTC | CASSRSGTDNEQFF | 14 | TRBD1 | NA | TRBJ2-1 | TRBV13
TGTGCCAGCAGATACTTAACCGGCCCTCGTCAGTACTTC | CASRYLTGPRQYF | 13 | NA | NA | TRBJ2-5 | TRBV6-5
TGCGCCAGCAGCCAAGCGACAACAGGGACTGAAGCTTTCTTT | CASSQATTGTEAFF | 14 | NA | once | TRBJ1-1 | TRBV4-1
TGTGCCAGCAGCTTAGAGGGGACTATATCCTACGAGCAGTACTTC | CASSLEGTISYEQYF | 15 | TRBD2 | NA | TRBJ2-7 | TRBV7-9
TGTGCCAGCAGGCTCCTGGGGGGGGCCTACGAGCAGTACTTC | CASRLLGGAYEQYF | 14 | TRBD2 | NA | TRBJ2-7 | TRBV6-5
TGTGCCAGCAGTGACCCCTCCGAGGGCGGCTACACTGAAGCTTTCTTT | CASSDPSEGGYTEAFF | 16 | NA | NA | TRBJ1-1 | TRBV2
TGTGCCAGCAGCCCCCCGGGGGGACAGGGGGACACCGGGGAGCTGTTTTTT | CASSPPGGQGDTGELFF | 17 | TRBD1 | few | TRBJ2-2 | TRBV7-9
TGTGCCAGCAGTTCTGGGAGTTATCAGCCCCAGCATTTT | CASSSGSYQPQHF | 13 | NA | NA | TRBJ1-5 | TRBV6-6
TGTGCCAGCAGCAAAGAGAGGTCGGGACTAGCGGGATCCAATGAGCAGTTCTTC | CASSKERSGLAGSNEQFF | 18 | NA | few | TRBJ2-1 | TRBV21-1
NA | CARSLVGWGNYEQYF | 15 | NA | NA | TRBJ2-7 | TRBV7-5
TGTGCCATCAGTGACACAAGAAACTATGGCTACACCTTC | CAISDTRNYGYTF | 13 | NA | few | TRBJ1-2 | TRBV10-3
TGTGCCAGCAGCCCCTCCGAGCAGTACTTC | CASSPSEQYF | 10 | NA | NA | TRBJ2-7 | TRBV7-9
TGTGCCAGCAGCCAAGTCGCGGAGTGGGGCGATGAAAAACTGTTTTTT | CASSQVAEWGDEKLFF | 16 | NA | NA | TRBJ1-4 | TRBV4-2
TGTGCCAGCAGCCCGGGGGCTCAGCCCCAGCATTTT | CASSPGAQPQHF | 12 | NA | NA | TRBJ1-5 | TRBV7-9
TGTGCCAGCACCTTCGACAGGATGAACACTGAAGCTTTCTTT | CASTFDRMNTEAFF | 14 | NA | NA | TRBJ1-1 | TRBV18
TGTGCCAGCAGCGTAACAATGAACACTGAAGCTTTCTTT | CASSVTMNTEAFF | 13 | NA | NA | TRBJ1-1 | TRBV9
TGTGCCACCAGTGGCTCATCCGGGACAGGGGTACACTATGGCTACACCTTC | CATSGSSGTGVHYGYTF | 17 | TRBD1 | NA | TRBJ1-2 | TRBV24-1
TGTGCCAGCAGTTATTGGAGCACAGGGGAAACTGAAGCTTTCTTT | CASSYWSTGETEAFF | 15 | TRBD1 | NA | TRBJ1-1 | TRBV6-5
TGTGCCAGCAGCTTTGTCAACACTGAAGCTTTCTTT | CASSFVNTEAFF | 12 | NA | NA | TRBJ1-1 | TRBV7-9
TGTGCCAGCAGCCGGGACAGGGGGTACTATGGCTACACCTTC | CASSRDRGYYGYTF | 14 | TRBD1 | NA | TRBJ1-2 | TRBV3-1/TRBV3-2
TGCAGCGTTCCCGTTGGGTATTTT | CSVPVGYF | 8 | NA | NA | TRBJ2-3 | TRBV29-1
TGTGCCAGTAGTATTAGAGACCTCGAGGGCAACGAGCAGTACTTC | CASSIRDLEGNEQYF | 15 | NA | NA | TRBJ2-7 | TRBV19
TGTGCCAGCAGCGCCGCGGGAGGGCTAGCAGATACGCAGTATTTT | CASSAAGGLADTQYF | 15 | TRBD2 | NA | TRBJ2-3 | TRBV7-9